In this sample, the clone carrying this TCR beta chain turned up many times. The antigen is undetermined. Imaging by CT and PET/CT found every patient node-negative, and no patient had prior chemotherapy, radiotherapy or other malignancies. V was cut by 5 bases and J by 6 bases, with 10 bases left in between. The CDR3 contains 12 residues. CDR1 and CDR2 from the germline V gene are DFQATT and SNEGSKA (reference sequence). The record originates from a study of prognosis after radiotherapy for stage I lung cancer. Study-level findings and limits: Following stereotactic body radiation therapy, patients who went on to develop distant metastases had lower Shannon entropy. Patients without metastases reportedly showed TRBV and TRBJ gene usage unlike that of patients with metastases.

Two-round multiplex PCR, the amplification method, yielded TCR beta CDR3 from genomic DNA. The use of primers specific to each TRBV and TRBJ gene characterized first-round PCR. Via MiXCR, TCRdb re-called the multiplex PCR reads, giving one row per CDR3 protein. This sample has fewer than 25,000 distinct CDR3 sequences, with 45% to 55% found just once. The source of this sequence is a donor of 50 years or more with non-small cell lung cancer. The sample consisted of PBMCs, taken before or after stereotactic body radiation therapy (not recorded which). The chain links TRBV20-1 to TRBJ2-2, with TRBD2 as a possible D gene (5 bases). CDR3 in DNA: TGCAGTGCTCGCGGGCCTCCCGGGGAGCTGTTTTTT. As protein: CSARGPPGELFF.